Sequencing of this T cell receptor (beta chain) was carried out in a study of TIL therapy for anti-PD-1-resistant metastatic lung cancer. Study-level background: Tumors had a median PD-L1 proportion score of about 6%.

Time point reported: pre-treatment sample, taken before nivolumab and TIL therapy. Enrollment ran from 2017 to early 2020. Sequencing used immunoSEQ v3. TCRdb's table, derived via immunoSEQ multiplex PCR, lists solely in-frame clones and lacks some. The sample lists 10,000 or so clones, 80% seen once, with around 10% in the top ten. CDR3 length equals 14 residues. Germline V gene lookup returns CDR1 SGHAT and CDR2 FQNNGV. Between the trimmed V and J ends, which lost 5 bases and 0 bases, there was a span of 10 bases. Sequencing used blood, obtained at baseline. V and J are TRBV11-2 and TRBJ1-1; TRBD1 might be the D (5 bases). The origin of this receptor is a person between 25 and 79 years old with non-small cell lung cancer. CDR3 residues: CASSRGRMNTEAFF. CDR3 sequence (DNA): TGTGCCAGCAGCCGGGGACGGATGAACACTGAAGCTTTCTTT.